Below are 29 T cell receptor beta chains sequenced from a single sample in a study of T cell repertoires in cytomegalovirus infection. A single record per CDR3 protein comes from TCRdb applying MiXCR to the reads. The sample carries under 350,000 distinct CDR3 sequences, over 7.5% recorded once. The sample taken for sequencing was PBMCs. These receptors were obtained from a human donor in good health (CMV status not recorded). Some clones in this sample may be carry-over from other donors' samples.

The chain carries TRBV5-1 and TRBJ2-5; tentatively, D is TRBD2 (5 bases). CDR1 and CDR2 from the germline V gene are SGHRS and YFSETQ. This CDR3 is 15 amino acids long. With 0 bases removed from V and 1 base from J, the gap between germline ends came to 10 bases. The chain's CDR3 is CASSLDGVAQETQYF. CDR3 bases: TGCGCCAGCAGCTTGGACGGGGTGGCCCAAGAGACCCAGTACTTC.

In its sample, this clonotype was seen many times. The chain uses TRBV7-2 and TRBJ1-5; TRBD1 agrees at 11 bases. V shed 4 bases and J 6 bases; nucleotides not matched to a gene: 8. Germline V gene data show CDR1 as SGHTA and CDR2 as FQGNSA. The CDR3 length is 16 residues. The CDR3 nucleotides read TGTGCCAGCAGCTCCAAGGACAGGGGGCTGGGTCAGCCCCAGCATTTT. Protein product: CASSSKDRGLGQPQHF.

The table lists this clonotype with many counts. V gene TRBV10-3 combines with J gene TRBJ2-1; D possibly corresponds to TRBD1 (6 bases). The CDR3 loop spans 17 amino acids. Germline values: CDR1 ENHRY, CDR2 SYGVKD. The germline V and J ends were trimmed by 3 bases and 2 bases, with 17 bases remaining between them. DNA of the CDR3: TGTGCCATCAGTGATTACCCCCCTGGGACACCCTACAATGAGCAGTTCTTC. It encodes CAISDYPPGTPYNEQFF.

This clonotype was found a few times. The gene calls are TRBV3-1 and TRBJ1-2; D is unclear. Germline values: CDR1 LGHDT, CDR2 YNNKEL (reference sequence). This CDR3 is 13 amino acids long. V was pared by 1 base and J by 5 bases, with 8 bases between. CDR3 DNA: TGTGCCAGCAGCCAAGTTGGGATTTATGGCTACACCTTC. This sequence encodes CASSQVGIYGYTF.

This clonotype occurred many times. J is TRBJ2-5 and V is TRBV6-1; 7 bases align to TRBD2. V was clipped by 1 base and J by 4 bases; unmatched bases: 3. CDR1 and CDR2 from the germline V gene are MNHNS and SASEGT. The CDR3 totals 14 residues. CDR3 in amino acids: CASSEDWGGETQYF. The CDR3 DNA reads TGTGCCAGCAGTGAAGATTGGGGGGGAGAGACCCAGTACTTC.

In its sample, this clonotype was seen a few times. The rearrangement links TRBV4-3 to TRBJ2-3; D is unresolved. Trimming left V 3 bases short and J 0 bases short, with 10 bases between. The CDR3 totals 15 residues. CDR1 is LGHNA and CDR2 is YSLEER in the germline V gene. CDR3 nucleotides: TGCGCCAGCAGCCAGGGCCTGTGGAGCACAGATACGCAGTATTTT. Its protein product is CASSQGLWSTDTQYF.

The table lists this clonotype with many counts. This chain connects TRBV30 to TRBJ2-7; TRBD2 is a possible D gene (6 bases). Between the trimmed V and J ends, which lost 2 bases and 6 bases, there was a span of 11 bases. The CDR3 has 12 amino acids. The germline CDR1 and CDR2 sequences are GTSNPN and SVGIG (reference sequence). CDR3: CAWSWTGGEQYF. The CDR3 region has the DNA TGTGCCTGGAGTTGGACCGGGGGCGAGCAGTACTTC.

The chain combines TRBV6-2 or TRBV6-3 with TRBJ2-5; D is possibly TRBD1 or TRBD2 (5 bases each). The CDR3 is 15 amino acids. Germline V gene data show CDR1 as MNHEY and CDR2 as SVGEGT. V lost 7 bases, J lost 2 bases, and 17 bases lay in between. The CDR3 region is CASNPAGAGQETQYF. CDR3 bases: TGTGCCAGCAACCCGGCCGGGGCGGGTCAAGAGACCCAGTACTTC.

The gene calls are TRBV6-2 or TRBV6-3 and TRBJ2-1; TRBD2 agrees at 8 bases. CDR3 length: 15 amino acids. Germline loops: CDR1 MNHEY, CDR2 SVGEGT. After removal of 5 bases from V and 6 bases from J, the junction contained 9 bases not matched to a gene. This CDR3 reads CASSGAGTSPNEQFF. Here the CDR3 DNA reads TGTGCCAGCAGTGGGGCTGGGACTAGTCCCAATGAGCAGTTCTTC.

This clonotype was found many times. The V gene is TRBV7-9, the J gene TRBJ2-3; maybe TRBD2 (6 bases). Germline V gives CDR1 SEHNR, CDR2 FQNEAQ (reference sequence). V lost 2 bases and J lost 2, with 11 bases in between. The CDR3 totals 15 residues. CDR3 region: CASSLSLANTDTQYF. In nucleotides, the CDR3 is TGTGCCAGCAGCTTAAGCCTAGCGAACACAGATACGCAGTATTTT.

The chain joins TRBV2 to TRBJ1-2; TRBD1 is a possible D gene (6 bases). The ends were cut back, 8 bases at V and 2 bases at J, with 21 bases in the middle. The germline gives CDR1 SNHLY, CDR2 FYNNEI. This CDR3 contains 16 residues. The CDR3 DNA is TGTGCCAGCTACAATCCGGGACATCCGACGAACTATGGCTACACCTTC. Amino acids: CASYNPGHPTNYGYTF.

This clonotype has a handful of counts. The chain combines TRBV7-2 with TRBJ2-7; the D is unclear. Germline CDR1 and CDR2: SGHTA and FQGNSA. Trimming stripped 5 bases from V and 4 bases from J, with 9 bases between. The CDR3 consists of 12 residues. This CDR3 reads CASSDPTYEQYF. The CDR3 region has the DNA TGTGCCAGCAGCGATCCTACGTACGAGCAGTACTTC.

A single count supports this clonotype. The chain employs TRBV7-6 and TRBJ2-3, with D maybe TRBD1 (6 bases). CDR3 size: 16 residues. Trimming stripped 4 bases from V and 3 bases from J, with 17 bases between. Germline V gene lookup returns CDR1 SGHVS and CDR2 FNYEAQ. CDR3 residues: CASSSTGGGWTDTQYF. The CDR3, as DNA: TGTGCCAGCAGCTCGACAGGAGGTGGGTGGACAGATACGCAGTATTTT.

The chain carries TRBV7-6 and TRBJ1-5; maybe TRBD1 (6 bases). Per germline, CDR1 SGHVS and CDR2 FNYEAQ. Trimming removed 1 base from V and 7 bases from J, with 17 bases in between. The CDR3 extends over 16 amino acids. CDR3 region: CASSLVVGSGEQPQHF. In DNA, the CDR3 is TGTGCCAGCAGCTTAGTGGTCGGATCAGGGGAGCAGCCCCAGCATTTT.

This clonotype was observed a few times. The chain has TRBV28 and TRBJ1-5; TRBD1 matches at 7 bases. V was clipped by 9 bases and J by 3 bases; unmatched bases: 11. Germline V gene data show CDR1 as MDHEN and CDR2 as SYDVKM. CDR3 length: 15 residues. CDR3 amino acids: CASLTSGTANQPQHF. The DNA for the CDR3 is TGTGCCAGTTTGACCTCCGGGACAGCCAATCAGCCCCAGCATTTT.

This clonotype was observed at least ten times. The chain joins TRBV7-9 to TRBJ2-7, with 8 nucleotides matching TRBD1. V dropped 1 base and J dropped 6; count of bases not matched to a gene: 5. CDR1 SEHNR and CDR2 FQNEAQ come from the germline V gene (reference sequence). CDR3 length equals 14 residues. CDR3: CASSLGTGLSEQYF. CDR3 sequence (DNA): TGTGCCAGCAGCTTAGGGACAGGGTTAAGCGAGCAGTACTTC.

At least ten counts were recorded for this clonotype. The V gene is TRBV12-3 or TRBV12-4, the J gene TRBJ1-1; unclear D gene. V was cut by 5 bases and J by 0 bases, with 19 bases left in between. This CDR3 has 17 residues. The CDR3: CASSGYSPGGMNTEAFF. The CDR3, as DNA: TGTGCCAGCAGTGGCTACTCACCTGGAGGTATGAACACTGAAGCTTTCTTT.

This rearrangement joins TRBV20-1 to TRBJ2-7; D gene ambiguous. Trimming stripped 3 bases from V and 3 bases from J, with 9 bases between. Germline lookup yields CDR1 DFQATT and CDR2 SNEGSKA (reference sequence). This CDR3 spans 12 amino acids. In nucleotides, the CDR3 is TGCAGTGCTAGTTTCAGCAGCTACGAGCAGTACTTC. This translates into CSASFSSYEQYF.

In its sample, this clonotype was seen many times. The chain joins TRBV6-2 or TRBV6-3 to TRBJ1-5, with D maybe TRBD1 (6 bases). Germline assignment: CDR1 MNHEY and CDR2 SVGEGT. This CDR3 is 15 amino acids long. With 7 bases removed from V and 11 bases from J, the gap between germline ends came to 24 bases. CDR3 protein: CASNNRDTPSGAQHF. CDR3 DNA: TGTGCCAGCAACAACAGGGATACTCCGAGTGGGGCCCAGCATTTT.

The rearrangement joins TRBV27 to TRBJ2-2; D remains ambiguous. Germline CDR1 is MNHEY and CDR2 is SMNVEV (reference sequence). CDR3 length equals 14 residues. Trimming stripped 6 bases from V and 1 base from J, with 9 bases between. CDR3 bases: TGTGCCAGCAGCGGACGGTTGAACACCGGGGAGCTGTTTTTT. This encodes CASSGRLNTGELFF.

This clonotype was recorded at least ten times. J is TRBJ2-1 and V is TRBV7-2, with D perhaps being TRBD1 or TRBD2 (5 bases each). V was clipped by 5 bases and J by 6 bases, with 17 bases between them. CDR1 is SGHTA, CDR2 FQGNSA, per germline. The CDR3 length is 15 residues. This chain's CDR3 is CASSPEDKTFNEQFF. CDR3 nucleotide sequence: TGTGCCAGCAGCCCGGAGGACAAGACCTTCAATGAGCAGTTCTTC.

At least ten counts were recorded for this clonotype. This chain links TRBV7-2 with TRBJ1-6, with D perhaps matching TRBD1 (5 bases). V lost 4 bases and J lost 9, with 16 bases in between. Germline V gives CDR1 SGHTA, CDR2 FQGNSA. This CDR3 comprises 15 residues. CDR3 coding DNA: TGTGCCAGCAGCTCCCGCGGGGCGGTGAGTTCACCCCTCCACTTT. Translating it yields CASSSRGAVSSPLHF.

This clonotype was seen a few times. The chain has TRBV12-3 or TRBV12-4 and TRBJ2-4; 7 bases map to TRBD1. V trimming: 6 bases; J trimming: 2 bases; junction bases outside the gene matches: 7. This CDR3 contains 15 residues. CDR3 residues: CASRTLQGSKNIQYF. For the CDR3, the DNA is TGTGCCAGCAGGACCCTACAGGGGTCCAAAAACATTCAGTACTTC.

Ten or more counts support this clonotype. This chain links TRBV7-2 with TRBJ1-6; 7 bases fit TRBD1. The trim removed 5 bases at V and 6 bases at J, leaving 7 bases unmatched. This CDR3 spans 15 amino acids. Germline CDR1 SGHTA, CDR2 FQGNSA. The CDR3 coding sequence is TGTGCCAGCAGCCCTTCTGCAGGGGGTAATTCACCCCTCCACTTT. Translated, it gives CASSPSAGGNSPLHF.

This clonotype was seen a few times. This sequence joins TRBV29-1 and TRBJ2-3; D may correspond to TRBD1 or TRBD2 (5 bases each). V lost 3 bases and J 1 base, leaving 11 bases between the germline ends. CDR3 length equals 14 residues. CDR1 is SQVTM, CDR2 ANQGSEA, per germline. CDR3 in DNA: TGCAGCGTTGACGCTGGGACGGGCACAGATACGCAGTATTTT. Translated: CSVDAGTGTDTQYF.

This clonotype showed up just a few times. This chain connects TRBV29-1 to TRBJ2-2; 12 bases are shared with TRBD1. The J segment lost 7 bases and the V segment lost 6 bases, leaving 3 bases of the junction unmatched. The CDR3 totals 13 residues. CDR1 and CDR2 from the germline V gene are SQVTM and ANQGSEA. CDR3: CSVGQGAVGELFF. CDR3 in DNA: TGCAGCGTGGGACAGGGGGCCGTCGGGGAGCTGTTTTTT.

The genes are TRBV18 and TRBJ2-7, with 15 positions matching TRBD2. Per germline, CDR1 KGHSH and CDR2 LQKENI. The V and J ends lost 3 bases and 6 bases, in that order; junction bases with no gene match: 6. This CDR3 region has 16 residues. The CDR3 loop is CASSPSGLAGGSEQYF. CDR3 in DNA: TGTGCCAGCTCACCTTCGGGACTAGCGGGAGGAAGCGAGCAGTACTTC.

Many counts were recorded for this clonotype. The rearrangement uses TRBV7-2 and TRBJ2-5; 11 positions agree with TRBD2. Germline V gene lookup returns CDR1 SGHTA and CDR2 FQGNSA. This CDR3 has 16 residues. After removal of 3 bases from V and 5 bases from J, the junction contained 8 bases not matched to a gene. CDR3 residues: CASSFSGGAAWETQYF. In DNA, the CDR3 is TGTGCCAGCAGCTTTAGCGGGGGGGCGGCCTGGGAGACCCAGTACTTC. The variable domain in full, with the rest retrieved from reference TRBV7-2 and TRBJ2-5, is GAGVSQSPSNKVTEKGKDVELRCDPISGHTALYWYRQSLGQGLEFLIYFQGNSAPDKSGLPSDRFSAERTGGSVSTLTIQRTQQEDSAVYLCASSFSGGAAWETQYFGPGTRLLVL.

The CDR3 DNA sequence: TGTGCCAGCAGCCTATCTAGGGACCAAGAGACCCAGTACTTC. Translation gives CASSLSRDQETQYF. The chain recombines TRBV7-9 with TRBJ2-5; unclear D gene. The V end was cut by 5 bases, the J end by 0 bases, with 10 bases between. This CDR3 has 14 amino acids. Germline CDR1 and CDR2: SEHNR and FQNEAQ (reference sequence). The full variable domain, completed using reference TRBV7-9 and TRBJ2-5, is DTGVSQNPRHKITKRGQNVTFRCDPISEHNRLYWYRQTLGQGPEFLTYFQNEAQLEKSRLLSDRFSAERPKGSFSTLEIQRTEQGDSAMYLCASSLSRDQETQYFGPGTRLLVL.